This TCR beta chain was identified in a study of CD8+CD57+ T cells in acquired aplastic anemia. Germline V lookup: CDR1 SQVTM, CDR2 ANQGSEA. The V end lost 4 bases, the J end lost 1 base, and 13 bases lay between the germline ends. The CDR3 covers 14 residues. In patients chosen for sequencing, flow cytometry had shown CD8+CD57+ cell expansion. Genomic DNA provided the template from which TCR beta VDJ and CDR3 profiles were obtained. TCRdb redid the calling of the reads with MiXCR, one entry per CDR3 protein. The sample carries about 160,000 distinct CDR3 sequences, around 43% recorded once. This TCR came from a human donor with aplastic anemia. V is TRBV29-1 and J is TRBJ1-1, with D tentatively TRBD1 (6 bases). Sequencing was carried out using sorted CD4+, CD8+, or CD8+CD57+ T cells (not recorded which) from PBMCs. DNA of the CDR3: TGCAGCGTTGTTTGGGGCAGGGGGAACACTGAAGCTTTCTTT. Translation gives CSVVWGRGNTEAFF.